This TCR beta chain originates from a study of T cell responses to AZD1222 COVID-19 vaccine. Points from the study as a whole: Receipt of two AZD1222 doses was followed by a rise in Spike-specific TCR breadth and depth.

Using immunoSEQ multiplex PCR, the repertoire was profiled, and TCRdb retains in-frame clones only, with some absent. In the table there are around 96,000 clones, about 88% of which are singletons. For this clone: Its specificity is unknown.

This clonotype was obtained from an adult in good health. The specimen comprised peripheral blood, sampled on day 0 of AZD1222 vaccination.

DNA of the CDR3: TGTGCCAGCAGCCAAGAAGAGGGACCAGAGACCCAGTACTTC. The encoded protein is CASSQEEGPETQYF. The J gene is TRBJ2-5, the V gene TRBV3-1 (or the pseudogene TRBV3-2); D might be TRBD1 or TRBD2, each matching 5 bases. Germline V lookup: CDR1 LGHDT, CDR2 YNNKEL (reference sequence). V lost 0 bases, J lost 4 bases, and 9 bases lay in between. CDR3 length equals 14 residues.